Presented here are 13 T cell receptor beta chains from one specimen sequenced in a study of T-cell reconstitution after alpha-beta-depleted transplantation in children. TCRbeta library preparation incorporated unique molecular identifiers. Via MiXCR, TCRdb re-called the PCR reads, giving one row per CDR3 protein. The sample contains 200,000 to 300,000 distinct CDR3 sequences, roughly 26% of which appear only once. Source: PBMCs, taken before TCRalphabeta/CD19-depleted stem cell transplant. The receptors here all came from a girl aged 2-10 years with Fanconi anemia, due to receive a stem cell transplant.

The V and J genes are TRBV6-1 and TRBJ1-2; tentatively, D is TRBD1 (6 bases). CDR1 MNHNS and CDR2 SASEGT come from the germline V gene. The CDR3 totals 11 residues. Deletions cut 10 bases from V and 5 bases from J, with 11 bases between. As DNA, the CDR3 is TGTGCCACCGACAGGAGATATGGCTACACCTTC. As protein: CATDRRYGYTF.

In its sample, this clonotype was seen a few times. The chain employs TRBV29-1 and TRBJ2-7, with D maybe TRBD1 (6 bases). The V and J ends lost 7 bases and 1 base respectively, with 14 bases between them. Germline lookup yields CDR1 SQVTM and CDR2 ANQGSEA. This CDR3 contains 13 residues. The CDR3 sequence: CSANTGSSYEQYF. For the CDR3, the DNA is TGCAGCGCCAATACAGGGTCATCCTACGAGCAGTACTTC.

The chain couples TRBV25-1 to TRBJ2-3; D might be TRBD1 (5 bases). Deletions cut 0 bases from V and 4 bases from J, with 8 bases between. Germline values: CDR1 MGHDK, CDR2 SYGVNS. The CDR3 length is 14 residues. CDR3 loop: CASSEYRGADTQYF. For the CDR3, the DNA is TGTGCCAGCAGTGAATATAGGGGCGCAGATACGCAGTATTTT.

This clonotype has only a few counts. The chain carries TRBV4-1 and TRBJ2-7, with no clear D. CDR1 is MGHRA, CDR2 YSYEKL, per germline. CDR3 size: 15 residues. Deletions cut 2 bases from V and 2 bases from J, with 13 bases between. The CDR3 spells CASSQPTRQAYEQYF. CDR3 bases: TGCGCCAGCAGCCAACCGACGAGACAAGCCTACGAGCAGTACTTC.

This clonotype was detected many times. The chain carries TRBV20-1 and TRBJ2-3; TRBD2 agrees at 15 bases. CDR3 length: 17 amino acids. CDR1 DFQATT and CDR2 SNEGSKA come from the germline V gene (reference sequence). V was pared by 4 bases and J by 2 bases, with 7 bases of the junction left unmatched. CDR3 nucleotide sequence: TGCAGTGCTATCGCCGGGACTAGCGGGGGGATCACAGATACGCAGTATTTT. Residues: CSAIAGTSGGITDTQYF.

The gene calls are TRBV29-1 and TRBJ2-7; D uncertain. In germline, CDR1 is SQVTM, CDR2 ANQGSEA. The germline V and J ends were trimmed by 1 base and 5 bases, with 9 bases remaining between them. The CDR3 runs to 12 residues. CDR3 amino acids: CSVEGSRDEQYF. The CDR3 coding sequence is TGCAGCGTTGAAGGTTCCCGGGACGAGCAGTACTTC.

This clonotype was counted between two and nine times. The chain couples TRBV4-2 to TRBJ2-1; 13 bases match TRBD2. J lost 5 bases, V lost 1 base, and 8 bases had no gene match. This CDR3 contains 18 residues. CDR1 and CDR2 from the germline V gene are LGHNA and YNFKEQ. CDR3 in DNA: TGTGCCAGCAGCCAAGCAAGGTTTGGACTAGCGGGAGACAATGAGCAGTTCTTC. This codes for CASSQARFGLAGDNEQFF.

This clonotype was observed at least ten times. This chain uses TRBV29-1 with TRBJ2-5; 15 bases fit TRBD2. V shed 3 bases and J 5 bases; nucleotides not matched to a gene: 10. Germline assignment: CDR1 SQVTM and CDR2 ANQGSEA. This CDR3 region has 17 residues. The CDR3 region is CSVENPGLAGGTETQYF. In nucleotides, the CDR3 is TGCAGCGTTGAGAACCCGGGACTAGCGGGGGGCACGGAGACCCAGTACTTC. Full variable domain (rest looked up from reference TRBV29-1 and TRBJ2-5): SAVISQKPSRDICQRGTSLTIQCQVDSQVTMMFWYRQQPGQSLTLIATANQGSEATYESGFVIDKFPISRPNLTFSTLTVSNMSPEDSSIYLCSVENPGLAGGTETQYFGPGTRLLVL.

The CDR3 is CASSLRDRGDQPQHF. Here the CDR3 DNA reads TGTGCCAGCAGTTTGCGCGACAGGGGGGATCAGCCCCAGCATTTT. J is TRBJ1-5 and V is TRBV28, with 9 bases aligning to TRBD1. The CDR3 covers 15 residues. V gave up 3 bases and J gave up 5 bases; unmatched junction bases: 5. Per germline, CDR1 MDHEN and CDR2 SYDVKM.

This clonotype was counted ten times or more. V and J are TRBV12-3 or TRBV12-4 and TRBJ2-1; 8 bases fit TRBD1. The CDR3 runs 16 residues. Trimming at V came to 3 bases and at J to 4 bases, leaving 8 bases not matched to a gene. The CDR3 protein is CASSLMTGAQYNEQFF. For the CDR3, the DNA is TGTGCCAGCAGTTTGATGACAGGGGCGCAATACAATGAGCAGTTCTTC.

The V and J genes are TRBV5-1 and TRBJ2-5; D gene ambiguous. CDR3 length equals 12 residues. Between the trimmed V and J ends, which lost 0 bases and 5 bases, there was a span of 5 bases. The germline CDR1 and CDR2 sequences are SGHRS and YFSETQ. The CDR3 protein is CASSLGLETQYF. CDR3 nucleotide sequence: TGCGCCAGCAGCTTGGGACTTGAGACCCAGTACTTC.

V usage is TRBV30 and J usage is TRBJ1-5; D is uncertain. Germline CDR1 GTSNPN, CDR2 SVGIG (reference sequence). Trimming stripped 6 bases from V and 5 bases from J, with 14 bases between. This CDR3 contains 13 residues. CDR3 region: CACQTLVDQPQHF. The DNA of the CDR3 is TGTGCCTGCCAAACTCTCGTCGATCAGCCCCAGCATTTT.

The rearrangement uses TRBV24-1 and TRBJ2-3; a possible D gene is TRBD2 (6 bases). V dropped 1 base and J dropped 8 bases, with 18 bases sitting between them. The CDR3 is made up of 16 amino acids. Germline CDR1 is KGHDR and CDR2 is SFDVKD. For the CDR3, the DNA is TGTGCCACCAGTGATTTTCGGGGGAGGACCGCAGGTACGCAGTATTTT. It encodes CATSDFRGRTAGTQYF.